This T cell receptor beta chain was sequenced for a study of control samples from healthy donors and cancer patients. The protocol was immunoSEQ multiplex PCR, while the TCRdb copy is restricted to in-frame clones and leaves out a portion. This table holds about 92,000 clones, roughly four fifths found once. Germline assignment: CDR1 LNHNV and CDR2 YYDKDF (reference sequence). Trimming left V 4 bases short and J 7 bases short, with 16 bases between. This CDR3 is built from 14 residues. The chain has TRBV15 and TRBJ2-5; no firm D call. This receptor was taken from a woman aged 55-70 years in good health. Material for sequencing was blood. CDR3 bases: TGTGCCACCAGCACTTCATTGGTCCCCCGGACCCAGTACTTC. It translates to CATSTSLVPRTQYF.